Below are 25 T cell receptor beta chains sequenced from a single sample in a study of blood T cells in healthy people across ages. The authors ran a second PCR of roughly 6 to 12 cycles using a sample-barcoded 5' primer and a J-beta primer mix. TCRdb reprocessed the 5' RACE reads with MiXCR, giving one entry per CDR3 protein. The sample consists of about 1.5 million distinct CDR3 sequences, about 42% of them appearing once. The specimen was blood. The receptor set was obtained from a woman younger than 35 in good health.

The chain couples TRBV24-1 to TRBJ2-6; TRBD1 matches at 7 bases. The J segment lost 0 bases and the V segment lost 4 bases, leaving 5 bases of the junction unmatched. From germline, CDR1 is KGHDR and CDR2 SFDVKD. This CDR3 spans 17 amino acids. The CDR3 spells CATSEGTVSSGANVLTF. CDR3 bases: TGTGCCACCAGTGAGGGGACAGTGAGCTCTGGGGCCAACGTCCTGACTTTC.

The chain is built from TRBV12-3 or TRBV12-4 and TRBJ2-5, with D unresolved. The end of the DNA is better explained by TRBJ2-7, so the J call may be wrong. The CDR3 is 12 amino acids. CDR3 amino acids: CASSLPLAEQYF. CDR3 bases: TGTGCCAGCAGTTTACCGTTAGCCGAGCAGTACTTC.

This rearrangement joins TRBV7-8 to TRBJ2-1; 8 bases line up with TRBD1. CDR1 SGHVS and CDR2 FQNEAQ come from the germline V gene. V shed 6 bases and J 6 bases; nucleotides not matched to a gene: 4. This CDR3 is 13 amino acids long. CDR3 sequence reads: CASSSDRVNEQFF. As DNA, the CDR3 is TGTGCCAGCAGTTCGGACAGGGTCAATGAGCAGTTCTTC.

This chain joins TRBV4-3 and TRBJ1-6, with TRBD1 identical over 7 bases. Losses at the gene ends were 3 bases for V and 6 bases for J; bases not matched to a gene: 8. CDR3 length: 16 residues. Germline CDR1 and CDR2: LGHNA and YSLEER. CDR3 protein: CASSHSTGTANSPLHF. The CDR3 nucleotides read TGCGCCAGCAGCCATTCCACCGGGACAGCTAATTCACCCCTCCACTTT.

The chain is built from TRBV7-9 and TRBJ1-1; D perhaps matches TRBD1 (6 bases). Trimming stripped 4 bases from V and 0 bases from J, with 15 bases between. Germline V lookup: CDR1 SEHNR, CDR2 FQNEAQ (reference sequence). The CDR3 is made up of 16 amino acids. The CDR3 region has the DNA TGTGCCAGCAGCTGGCCTAGTGGACAGATGAACACTGAAGCTTTCTTT. Residues: CASSWPSGQMNTEAFF.

The chain carries TRBV7-9 and TRBJ1-3; D ambiguous. Germline V gene sequence: CDR1 SEHNR, CDR2 FQNEAQ (reference sequence). This CDR3 has 15 residues. V shed 0 bases and J shed 3 bases, with 9 bases lying between them. The CDR3 DNA is TGTGCCAGCAGCTTAGCTGCAGGAGGTGGAAACACCATATATTTT. Protein: CASSLAAGGGNTIYF.

V is TRBV20-1 and J is TRBJ1-1; 7 nucleotides align to TRBD1. J lost 3 bases, V lost 6 bases, and 16 bases had no gene match. The CDR3 is 16 amino acids. Per germline, CDR1 DFQATT and CDR2 SNEGSKA (reference sequence). The CDR3 is CSATDPGGELYTEAFF. The CDR3 DNA reads TGCAGTGCAACCGACCCAGGGGGGGAATTGTACACTGAAGCTTTCTTT.

This clonotype was detected only a few times. The chain carries TRBV3-1 and TRBJ1-2, with TRBD1 as a possible D gene (6 bases). The V gene lost 2 bases and the J gene lost 8 bases, with 18 bases spanning the gap. The length of the CDR3 is 15 residues. Per the germline V gene, CDR1 is LGHDT and CDR2 is YNNKEL (reference sequence). CDR3 sequence (DNA): TGTGCCAGCAGCCAATCGAACGGGGGCGCTGAAGGCTACACCTTC. Amino acid sequence: CASSQSNGGAEGYTF. The full variable domain, rest sourced from reference TRBV3-1 and TRBJ1-2, is DTAVSQTPKYLVTQMGNDKSIKCEQNLGHDTMYWYKQDSKKFLKIMFSYNNKELIINETVPNRFSPKSPDKAHLNLHINSLELGDSAVYFCASSQSNGGAEGYTFGSGTRLTVV.

This clonotype was found a few times. The rearrangement uses TRBV7-2 and TRBJ1-1, with TRBD1 matching 8 bases. The ends lost 1 base at V and 1 base at J; junction bases unmatched: 8. The length of the CDR3 is 17 residues. The germline gives CDR1 SGHTA, CDR2 FQGNSA. CDR3 residues: CASSLVTRGRTNTEAFF. The CDR3 DNA reads as TGTGCCAGCAGCTTAGTGACCAGGGGGCGGACGAACACTGAAGCTTTCTTT.

This clonotype has more than one count but fewer than ten. The rearrangement uses TRBV7-9 and TRBJ2-1, with TRBD2 identical over 10 bases. V shed 6 bases, J shed 7 bases, and the junction held 6 bases outside the gene matches. This CDR3 is 14 amino acids long. Germline V gene data show CDR1 as SEHNR and CDR2 as FQNEAQ (reference sequence). The CDR3 here is CASSFQTSGNEQFF. The CDR3 DNA is TGTGCCAGCAGTTTCCAGACTAGCGGGAATGAGCAGTTCTTC.

The chain employs TRBV20-1 and TRBJ2-3; D may be TRBD2 (5 bases). The V gene's germline CDR1 is DFQATT and CDR2 SNEGSKA (reference sequence). CDR3 length: 15 residues. Between the trimmed V and J ends, which lost 5 bases and 4 bases, there was a span of 19 bases. The DNA of the CDR3 is TGCAGTGCTCCTACCCCTAAATCGGGGTCAGATACGCAGTATTTT. Its translation is CSAPTPKSGSDTQYF.

The table lists this clonotype with a count of one. The genes are TRBV11-2 and TRBJ1-5; D remains unclear. Deletions cut 2 bases from V and 3 bases from J, with 11 bases between. CDR3 length: 15 amino acids. The germline V gene has CDR1 SGHAT and CDR2 FQNNGV. DNA for the CDR3: TGTGCCAGCAGCTTATTGTCCGGGAACAATCAGCCCCAGCATTTT. Translating gives CASSLLSGNNQPQHF.

The chain has TRBV4-3 and TRBJ1-2; possibly TRBD1 for D (6 bases). The CDR3 is 17 residues long. Germline loops: CDR1 LGHNA, CDR2 YSLEER. Between the trimmed V and J ends, which lost 0 bases and 4 bases, there was a span of 18 bases. CDR3 residues: CASSQDRGRGWVYGYTF. Written as DNA, the CDR3 is TGCGCCAGCAGCCAAGACAGGGGACGGGGGTGGGTCTATGGCTACACCTTC.

The V and J genes are TRBV27 and TRBJ2-1; the match to TRBD2 covers 10 bases. V lost 2 bases to trimming and J lost 7 bases; unmatched junction nucleotides: 2. Germline loops: CDR1 MNHEY, CDR2 SMNVEV (reference sequence). The CDR3 loop spans 14 amino acids. CDR3 nucleotide sequence: TGTGCCAGCAGTTTAACGACTAGCGGGAATGAGCAGTTCTTC. Translating gives CASSLTTSGNEQFF.

The chain links TRBV6-2 or TRBV6-3 to TRBJ2-1, with D tentatively TRBD2 (5 bases). Near its end, the DNA agrees better with TRBJ2-7, so the J call may be wrong. Germline V lookup: CDR1 MNHEY, CDR2 SVGEGT. The CDR3 consists of 15 residues. CDR3 coding DNA: TGTGCCAGCAGTTTCTGGCGGGTCTCCTACAATGAGCAGTACTTC. This translates into CASSFWRVSYNEQYF.

The J gene is TRBJ1-1, the V gene TRBV5-1, with 9 bases aligning to TRBD1. CDR3 size: 13 residues. CDR1 SGHRS and CDR2 YFSETQ come from the germline V gene. V lost 3 bases to trimming and J lost 8 bases; unmatched junction nucleotides: 5. CDR3 in amino acids: CASSSMDRGEAFF. The CDR3 DNA follows: TGCGCCAGCAGCTCAATGGACAGGGGCGAAGCTTTCTTT.

The chain combines TRBV3-1 with TRBJ2-4, with D maybe TRBD2 (5 bases). The DNA end is more similar to TRBJ2-5, so the J call may be wrong. The CDR3 totals 15 residues. Germline assignment: CDR1 LGHDT and CDR2 YNNKEL (reference sequence). CDR3 DNA sequence: TGTGCCAGCAGCCTATACCGAGGGTCAAGGGAGACCCAGTACTTC. It encodes CASSLYRGSRETQYF.

This clonotype came up a few times. The chain links TRBV5-5 to TRBJ1-5; 8 nucleotides align to TRBD1. V lost 4 bases and J lost 2; bases outside the gene matches: 8. CDR3 length: 16 amino acids. Per germline, CDR1 SGHKS and CDR2 YYEKEE (reference sequence). CDR3 in DNA: TGTGCCAGCAGCCTTGGACAGGGCCTGGGCAATCAGCCCCAGCATTTT. It translates to CASSLGQGLGNQPQHF.

This clonotype was detected only a few times. CDR3 sequence reads: CSVQQGAFTGELFF. CDR3 DNA: TGCAGCGTTCAACAGGGGGCTTTCACCGGGGAGCTGTTTTTT. This sequence joins TRBV29-1 and TRBJ2-2; 9 nucleotides agree with TRBD1. The CDR3 has 14 residues. The germline gives CDR1 SQVTM, CDR2 ANQGSEA. The junction had 5 bases not matched to a gene; V was cut back by 5 bases and J by 4 bases.

In the case of this clonotype: The junction shows a germline mismatch at one end, possibly a read error. This chain connects TRBV24-1 to TRBJ2-3; D could derive from TRBD1 or TRBD2 (5 bases each). This CDR3 has 14 amino acids. Germline loops: CDR1 KGHDR, CDR2 SFDVKD. Written as DNA, the CDR3 is TGTGCTACCAGTGATTTCGGGGCATCAGATACGCAGTATTTT. Protein sequence: CATSDFGASDTQYF.

This chain joins TRBV6-5 and TRBJ2-3; weak D call: TRBD1 (6 bases). Germline V lookup: CDR1 MNHEY, CDR2 SVGAGI. CDR3 length: 15 residues. V was pared by 0 bases and J by 4 bases, with 11 bases between. In nucleotides, the CDR3 is TGTGCCAGCAGTTACTCAGGGGGAGTCTCAGATACGCAGTATTTT. Translated: CASSYSGGVSDTQYF.

The chain links TRBV29-1 to TRBJ1-1; 7 positions match TRBD1. Trimming removed 5 bases from V and 0 bases from J; junction bases left unmatched: 3. Germline V lookup: CDR1 SQVTM, CDR2 ANQGSEA. The CDR3 is 13 residues long. This CDR3 is CSVRTGMNTEAFF. In nucleotides, the CDR3 is TGCAGCGTTAGGACAGGCATGAACACTGAAGCTTTCTTT.

This clonotype appeared a single time. The CDR3 is CATSSPRLGPNEKLFF. The CDR3 nucleotides are TGTGCCACCAGCAGCCCCAGACTGGGGCCTAATGAAAAACTGTTTTTT. The chain recombines TRBV15 with TRBJ1-4, with a possible D match to TRBD1 (5 bases). This CDR3 is 16 amino acids long. Germline-derived CDR1 and CDR2 are LNHNV and YYDKDF (reference sequence). With 3 bases removed from V and 3 bases from J, the gap between germline ends came to 14 bases.

This sequence joins TRBV7-9 and TRBJ2-5, with D possibly called TRBD1 or TRBD2 (5 bases each). Deletions cut 9 bases from V and 11 bases from J, with 19 bases between. The CDR3 spans 12 residues. Per germline, CDR1 SEHNR and CDR2 FQNEAQ (reference sequence). DNA of the CDR3: TGTGCCAGTAGGTACTGGGGGAATGAGCAGTACTTC. Encoded protein: CASRYWGNEQYF.

The gene calls are TRBV29-1 and TRBJ2-3; 7 bases are shared with TRBD2. The CDR3 contains 14 residues. V lost 3 bases, J lost 2 bases, and 5 bases stayed unmatched. Germline CDR1 reads SQVTM; CDR2 reads ANQGSEA. The CDR3 protein is CSVDGGSATDTQYF. CDR3 nucleotides: TGCAGCGTTGACGGCGGGAGTGCCACAGATACGCAGTATTTT.